This T cell receptor beta chain was recovered during a study of blood T cell repertoires in COVID-19. Turning to the study itself: COVID-19 samples, acute and convalescent, were from the United States, Italy and Spain.

Original methodology: The authors estimated nucleated cell counts from reference gene primer amplification. TCRdb's table, derived via immunoSEQ multiplex PCR, lists solely in-frame clones and lacks some. V and J calls and clone size are those listed in that table; D and trimming were worked out from the DNA. The sample consists of about 220,000 clones, approximately 90% of them appearing once. The CDR3 is made up of 14 amino acids. The V gene end was trimmed by 6 bases and the J gene end by 10 bases; junction bases not matched to a gene: 9. In germline, CDR1 is SGHTA, CDR2 FQGTGA. The participants were between about 18 and 90 years old and came from some 23 US areas. Self-reported history from a screening survey and questionnaire set each donor's cohort.

The origin of this receptor is a woman aged 40-49 years with acute COVID-19. The chain combines TRBV7-3 with TRBJ2-1, with 10 bases lining up with TRBD1. The sequencing sample was made of PBMCs or T cells enriched from blood (not recorded which). The CDR3 reads CASRQGSTGGEQFF. CDR3 DNA sequence: TGTGCCAGCAGGCAGGGATCGACAGGGGGCGAGCAGTTCTTC. The whole variable domain, filled in from reference TRBV7-3 and TRBJ2-1, reads GAGVSQTPSNKVTEKGKYVELRCDPISGHTALYWYRQSLGQGPEFLIYFQGTGAADDSGLPNDRFFAVRPEGSVSTLKIQRTERGDSAVYLCASRQGSTGGEQFFGPGTRLTVL.